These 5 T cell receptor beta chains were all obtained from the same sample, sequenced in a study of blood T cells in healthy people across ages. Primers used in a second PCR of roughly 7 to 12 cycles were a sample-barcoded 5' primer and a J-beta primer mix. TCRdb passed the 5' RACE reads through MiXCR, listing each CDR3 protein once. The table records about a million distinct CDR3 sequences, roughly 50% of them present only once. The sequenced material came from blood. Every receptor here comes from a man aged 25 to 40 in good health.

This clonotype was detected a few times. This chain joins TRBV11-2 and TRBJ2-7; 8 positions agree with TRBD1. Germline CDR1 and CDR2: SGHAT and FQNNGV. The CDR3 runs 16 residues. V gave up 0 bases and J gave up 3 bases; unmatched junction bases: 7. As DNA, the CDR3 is TGTGCCAGCAGCTTAGATACCGGACAGGGTCTCTACGAGCAGTACTTC. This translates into CASSLDTGQGLYEQYF.

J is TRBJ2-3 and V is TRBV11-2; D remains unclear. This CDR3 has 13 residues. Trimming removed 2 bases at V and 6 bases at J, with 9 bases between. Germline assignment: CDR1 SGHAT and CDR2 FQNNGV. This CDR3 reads CASSLRGDDTQYF. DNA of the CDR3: TGTGCCAGCAGCTTACGCGGCGATGATACGCAGTATTTT.

The CDR3 region is CASSLLPGTGVQETQYF. The DNA for the CDR3 is TGTGCCAGCAGCTTATTACCCGGGACAGGGGTACAAGAGACCCAGTACTTC. The V gene is TRBV7-3, the J gene TRBJ2-4; 10 nucleotides align to TRBD1. The DNA end is a closer match to TRBJ2-5, so the J assignment may be wrong. The CDR3 loop spans 17 amino acids. Germline loops: CDR1 SGHTA, CDR2 FQGTGA.

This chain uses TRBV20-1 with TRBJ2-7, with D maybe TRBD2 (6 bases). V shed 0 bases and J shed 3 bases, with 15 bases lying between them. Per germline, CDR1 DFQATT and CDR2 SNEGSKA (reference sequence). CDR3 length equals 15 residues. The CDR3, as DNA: TGCAGTGCTAGAGATCGAGTCTGGGGGGTCTACGAGCAGTACTTC. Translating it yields CSARDRVWGVYEQYF.

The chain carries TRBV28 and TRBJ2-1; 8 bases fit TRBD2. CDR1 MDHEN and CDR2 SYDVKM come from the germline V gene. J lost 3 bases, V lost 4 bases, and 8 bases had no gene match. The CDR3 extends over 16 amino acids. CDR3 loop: CASSSGGASNYNEQFF. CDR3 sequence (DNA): TGTGCCAGCAGTTCCGGGGGGGCGAGCAACTACAATGAGCAGTTCTTC.